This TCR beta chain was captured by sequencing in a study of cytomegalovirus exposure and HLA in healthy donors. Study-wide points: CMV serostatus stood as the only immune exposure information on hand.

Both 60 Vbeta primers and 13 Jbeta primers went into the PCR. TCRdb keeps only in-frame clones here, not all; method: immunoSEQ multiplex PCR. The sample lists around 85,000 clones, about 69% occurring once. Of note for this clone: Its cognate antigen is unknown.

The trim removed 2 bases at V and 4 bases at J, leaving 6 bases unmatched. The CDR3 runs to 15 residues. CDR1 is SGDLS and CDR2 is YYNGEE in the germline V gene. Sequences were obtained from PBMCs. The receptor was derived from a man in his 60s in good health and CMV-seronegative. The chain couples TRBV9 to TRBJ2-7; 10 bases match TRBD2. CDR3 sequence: CASSVGSGGAYEQYF. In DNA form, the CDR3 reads TGTGCCAGCAGCGTGGGGAGCGGGGGGGCTTACGAGCAGTACTTC.